Following are 18 T cell receptor beta chains from one sample sequenced in a study of radiotherapy plus CTLA-4 blockade in lung cancer. Sequencing was performed with immunoSEQ multiplex PCR; in TCRdb, only in-frame clones are kept and a portion is missing. The repertoire includes approximately 50,000 clones, about 80% of them detected once, and about 6.1% sits in the top ten. This material consisted of peripheral blood, taken from a patient treated with radiotherapy plus ipilimumab. These TCRs come from a human donor with non-small cell lung cancer whose response to radiotherapy plus ipilimumab could not be evaluated.

The chain links TRBV5-1 to TRBJ2-6; 10 nucleotides line up with TRBD1. The CDR3 contains 19 residues. CDR1 is SGHRS, CDR2 YFSETQ, per germline. V trimming: 4 bases; J trimming: 1 base; junction bases outside the gene matches: 11. CDR3: CASSLTRQGALSGANVLTF. CDR3 sequence (DNA): TGCGCCAGCAGCCTCACACGACAGGGGGCTTTGTCTGGGGCCAACGTCCTGACTTTC.

This chain joins TRBV28 and TRBJ1-5; D possibly corresponds to TRBD1 (6 bases). Germline CDR1 reads MDHEN; CDR2 reads SYDVKM. The CDR3 covers 23 residues. V was clipped by 1 base and J by 0 bases, with 31 bases between them. The CDR3 protein is CASSLYWGREMREGGNSNQPQHF. The DNA for the CDR3 is TGTGCCAGCAGTTTATATTGGGGCAGGGAGATGAGGGAGGGGGGGAATAGCAATCAGCCCCAGCATTTT.

This chain links TRBV6-5 with TRBJ2-7; D is possibly TRBD2 (6 bases). The V and J ends lost 0 bases and 7 bases respectively, with 19 bases between them. Germline assignment: CDR1 MNHEY and CDR2 SVGAGI. The CDR3 contains 16 residues. CDR3 in DNA: TGTGCCAGCAGTTACTCGAGGGGCACCGGTGGGGGGGAGCAGTACTTC. It is translated as CASSYSRGTGGGEQYF.

V and J are TRBV6-6 and TRBJ2-7, with 8 nucleotides matching TRBD2. J gave up 5 bases and V 7 bases, and 10 bases lay outside the gene matches. The CDR3 totals 14 residues. The germline V gene encodes CDR1 MNHNY and CDR2 SVGAGI (reference sequence). This chain's CDR3 is CASTHGGAQNEQYF. The CDR3 coding sequence is TGTGCCAGCACCCACGGGGGGGCGCAAAACGAGCAGTACTTC.

This clone was observed a single time. The J gene is TRBJ2-3, the V gene TRBV7-2; 7 bases agree with TRBD2. The V gene's germline CDR1 is SGHTA and CDR2 FQGNSA. The CDR3 is 15 residues long. The V segment lost 2 bases and the J segment 4 bases; nucleotides outside the gene matches: 6. The CDR3 sequence is CASSLRREKSDTQYF. The CDR3 DNA sequence: TGTGCCAGCAGCTTACGGCGGGAGAAATCAGATACGCAGTATTTT.

The V gene is TRBV5-6, the J gene TRBJ2-3, with D maybe TRBD2 (6 bases). This CDR3 is 15 amino acids long. Trimming removed 0 bases from V and 1 base from J, with 9 bases in between. Germline loops: CDR1 SGHDT, CDR2 YYEEEE. CDR3 region: CASSLGGGGTDTQYF. The CDR3 nucleotides read TGTGCCAGCAGCTTGGGGGGCGGGGGCACAGATACGCAGTATTTT.

The V and J genes are TRBV2 and TRBJ2-5; TRBD2 is a possible D gene (5 bases). The J call is in doubt because the DNA end fits TRBJ2-7 better. Germline CDR1 and CDR2: SNHLY and FYNNEI. The CDR3 loop spans 13 amino acids. CDR3 amino acids: CASDLGSSYEQYF. CDR3 bases: TGTGCCAGCGATCTGGGGAGCTCCTACGAGCAGTACTTC.

This clone was counted a single time. This rearrangement joins TRBV19 to TRBJ2-1; 9 bases line up with TRBD2. This CDR3 comprises 15 residues. Unmatched junction bases numbered 6, after V lost 5 bases and J lost 4 bases. Germline V gene data show CDR1 as LNHDA and CDR2 as SQIVND (reference sequence). The CDR3 nucleotides read TGTGCCAGTAGTGGGGCGGGGGGGCCATACAATGAGCAGTTCTTC. Encoded protein: CASSGAGGPYNEQFF. Full variable domain (rest looked up from reference TRBV19 and TRBJ2-1): DGGITQSPKYLFRKEGQNVTLSCEQNLNHDAMYWYRQDPGQGLRLIYYSQIVNDFQKGDIAEGYSVSREKKESFPLTVTSAQKNPTAFYLCASSGAGGPYNEQFFGPGTRLTVL.

This chain links TRBV19 with TRBJ2-2; TRBD1 agrees at 12 bases. With V trimmed by 4 bases and J by 6 bases, 6 bases remained unmatched. Germline-derived CDR1 and CDR2 are LNHDA and SQIVND (reference sequence). The CDR3 length is 16 residues. CDR3 protein: CASSTPGQGASGELFF. In DNA form, the CDR3 reads TGTGCCAGTAGTACCCCGGGACAGGGGGCTTCCGGGGAGCTGTTTTTT.

This clone is a singleton in its sample. This chain joins TRBV6-6 and TRBJ1-6; tentative D call: TRBD1 (6 bases). The CDR3 covers 16 residues. Germline V gene data show CDR1 as MNHNY and CDR2 as SVGAGI (reference sequence). V dropped 2 bases and J dropped 3 bases, with 11 bases sitting between them. This chain's CDR3 is CASSYTPDSYNSPLHF. Here the CDR3 DNA reads TGTGCCAGCAGTTACACCCCGGACAGCTATAATTCACCCCTCCACTTT.

The rearrangement links TRBV18 to TRBJ2-2; D call uncertain. The CDR3 extends over 14 amino acids. Germline V gene data show CDR1 as KGHSH and CDR2 as LQKENI. The V end lost 0 bases, the J end lost 5 bases, and 7 bases lay between the germline ends. The DNA of the CDR3 is TGTGCCAGCTCACCACCCACACAGACCGGGGAGCTGTTTTTT. Protein: CASSPPTQTGELFF. The full variable domain, with the rest looked up from reference TRBV18 and TRBJ2-2, is NAGVMQNPRHLVRRRGQEARLRCSPMKGHSHVYWYRQLPEEGLKFMVYLQKENIIDESGMPKERFSAEFPKEGPSILRIQQVVRGDSAAYFCASSPPTQTGELFFGEGSRLTVL.

The chain links TRBV28 to TRBJ1-5; D remains unclear. Trimming cost V 3 bases and J 8 bases, with 11 bases left between them. This CDR3 comprises 13 residues. CDR1 and CDR2 from the germline V gene are MDHEN and SYDVKM. Here the CDR3 reads CASSFHPAEPQHF. Here the CDR3 DNA reads TGTGCCAGCAGTTTCCACCCGGCGGAGCCCCAGCATTTT.

The chain recombines TRBV19 with TRBJ2-7, with D possibly matching TRBD1 (7 bases). V dropped 7 bases and J dropped 5 bases, with 27 bases sitting between them. The CDR3 has 17 residues. Germline V lookup: CDR1 LNHDA, CDR2 SQIVND (reference sequence). CDR3 residues: CASTLGGADRAYNEQYF. CDR3 nucleotide sequence: TGTGCCAGTACCTTAGGCGGGGCTGACAGGGCATACAACGAGCAGTACTTC.

This rearrangement joins TRBV6-1 to TRBJ2-7, with 13 bases identical to TRBD2. The CDR3 runs to 17 residues. From germline, CDR1 is MNHNS and CDR2 SASEGT. V shed 4 bases, J shed 1 base, and the junction held 7 bases outside the gene matches. The CDR3 loop is CASSAPGLAGKSYEQYF. CDR3 nucleotides: TGTGCCAGCAGTGCCCCGGGACTAGCGGGAAAATCCTACGAGCAGTACTTC.

V is TRBV7-6 and J is TRBJ1-6; TRBD1 agrees at 8 bases. Germline V lookup: CDR1 SGHVS, CDR2 FNYEAQ. The CDR3 is 15 amino acids. J was trimmed by 7 bases and V by 3 bases; bases with no gene match: 5. The CDR3 reads CASSFRTGRNSPLHF. Written as DNA, the CDR3 is TGTGCCAGCAGCTTCCGGACAGGGAGGAATTCACCCCTCCACTTT.

This sequence joins TRBV19 and TRBJ1-2; D ambiguous. This CDR3 comprises 15 residues. CDR1 is LNHDA and CDR2 is SQIVND in the germline V gene (reference sequence). V shed 7 bases and J shed 4 bases, with 19 bases lying between them. CDR3 DNA sequence: TGTGCCAGTATCCCCCGGGAGGAGGGCACCTATGGCTACACCTTC. This sequence encodes CASIPREEGTYGYTF.

This chain connects TRBV18 to TRBJ1-3, with D unclear. Germline V gives CDR1 KGHSH, CDR2 LQKENI. Deletions cut 3 bases from V and 8 bases from J, with 20 bases between. The CDR3 runs 16 residues. The CDR3 DNA is TGTGCCAGCTCACCTTTGATCGCCCGGGATGGTGACACCATATATTTT. It yields the protein CASSPLIARDGDTIYF.

The CDR3 protein is CATFTGTSYNEQFF. For the CDR3, the DNA is TGTGCCACCTTCACCGGTACTAGCTACAATGAGCAGTTCTTC. The chain has TRBV2 and TRBJ2-1, with D possibly being TRBD2 (5 bases). Trimming left V 10 bases short and J 3 bases short, with 16 bases between. This CDR3 has 14 residues. CDR1 and CDR2 (germline): SNHLY, FYNNEI.